This TCR beta chain was identified in a study of cytomegalovirus exposure and HLA in healthy donors. Trimming cost V 0 bases and J 5 bases, with 16 bases left between them. Germline-derived CDR1 and CDR2 are SGHVS and FNYEAQ. This CDR3 spans 16 amino acids. It was with 60 Vbeta and 13 Jbeta primers that the PCR ran. Here immunoSEQ multiplex PCR was the method, and the copy in TCRdb shows in-frame clones only, minus some. The sample includes over 100,000 clones, over 75% of them seen just once. The source of this sequence is a man aged 25-45 years in good health and CMV-seronegative. Sequenced: PBMCs. This chain joins TRBV7-6 and TRBJ2-5; maybe TRBD1 (5 bases). The CDR3 DNA sequence: TGTGCCAGCAGCTTAGCGGTTCAAGGAGCAGGGGAGACCCAGTACTTC. This gives the protein CASSLAVQGAGETQYF.